This TCR beta chain derives from a study of siplizumab effects on memory and regulatory T cells. Findings and limits, study-wide: In controls, under 30% of mappable alloreactive CD4+ clones were Treg-derived on average, versus around 71% with siplizumab. Naive or memory phenotype assignment was not possible for roughly 80-95% of proliferating CD4+ or CD8+ clones. Naive T cells looked more diverse than memory cells, and they looked like major contributors to the alloresponse. Siplizumab produced a significant reduction in alloreactive sequences that were traceable to unstimulated CD4+ memory cells.

The assay was immunoSEQ multiplex PCR, and TCRdb's table has in-frame clones only and misses some. The data hold tens of thousands of clones, with roughly 97% observed a single time. Regarding this clone: The antigen is unknown.

The germline V gene encodes CDR1 KGHSH and CDR2 LQKENI. V was trimmed by 5 bases and J by 1 base, leaving 5 bases between them. The CDR3 totals 12 residues. Sequenced material: naive CD4+ T cells sorted from blood. This rearrangement joins TRBV18 to TRBJ1-2; TRBD1 is a possible D gene (5 bases). The TCR comes from a human donor in good health. The CDR3 spells CASSRGNYGYTF. The DNA for the CDR3 is TGTGCCAGCTCAAGGGGTAACTATGGCTACACCTTC.